The rows below give T cell receptor beta chains drawn from one sample of a study of T cells in localized non-small cell lung cancer. Method: immunoSEQ multiplex PCR; TCRdb's copy keeps in-frame clones and lacks some. This table holds approximately 20,000 clones, around 83% found once. The source material was peripheral blood, sampled before any cancer treatment. These receptors were obtained from a man aged 40-75 years with stage I lung adenocarcinoma. CDR3s include the opening cysteine and the closing phenylalanine or tryptophan. A D gene is named only where the DNA matches it firmly. Rows give clone size only sometimes, using once, few, many, or a class for an expanded clone.

v_gene	abundance	d_gene	j_gene	CDR3aa	CDR3nt
TRBV9	.	.	TRBJ2-2	CASSVGLANGELFF	TGTGCCAGCAGCGTAGGCTTAGCTAACGGGGAGCTGTTTTTT
TRBV5-1	.	.	TRBJ2-6	CASSLRGTSGANVLTF	TGCGCCAGCAGCTTGAGAGGGACCTCTGGGGCCAACGTCCTGACTTTC
TRBV5-5	.	TRBD1	TRBJ2-5	CASSGGQEQETQYF	TGTGCCAGCAGCGGGGGACAGGAGCAAGAGACCCAGTACTTC
TRBV5-6	.	TRBD1	TRBJ1-1	CASSFGTAGLEAFF	TGTGCCAGCAGCTTCGGGACAGCAGGACTCGAAGCTTTCTTT
TRBV11-2	.	.	TRBJ2-7	CASSVSYEQYF	TGTGCCAGCAGCGTCTCCTACGAGCAGTACTTC
TRBV29-1	.	.	TRBJ2-5	CSVANWGETQYF	TGCAGCGTCGCCAATTGGGGGGAGACCCAGTACTTC
TRBV12-2	.	.	TRBJ2-1	CASRQQRTGEGNEQFF	TGTGCAAGTCGCCAACAGCGGACAGGGGAAGGGAATGAGCAGTTCTTC
TRBV7-6	medium-sized	TRBD1	TRBJ2-7	CASSSGTGSSYEQYF	TGTGCCAGCAGCTCGGGGACAGGGAGCTCCTACGAGCAGTACTTC
TRBV2	.	.	TRBJ2-7	CASSADTYEQYF	TGTGCCAGCAGTGCAGACACCTACGAGCAGTACTTC
TRBV28	.	.	TRBJ1-4	CASSFYSRTTNEKLFF	TGTGCCAGCAGTTTTTACAGCAGAACAACTAATGAAAAACTGTTTTTT
TRBV11-2	.	.	TRBJ2-7	CASSLGALSYEQYF	TGTGCCAGCAGCTTAGGGGCCCTCTCCTACGAGCAGTACTTC
TRBV6-6	.	.	TRBJ2-2	CASRKDRSNTGELFF	TGTGCCAGCAGGAAAGACAGATCGAACACCGGGGAGCTGTTTTTT
TRBV7-2	.	.	TRBJ2-7	CASSSGFSYEQYF	TGTGCCAGCAGCTCCGGTTTCTCCTACGAGCAGTACTTC
TRBV5-6	.	TRBD2	TRBJ2-3	CASSSPGLASDTQYF	TGTGCCAGCAGCAGCCCGGGACTAGCGTCAGATACGCAGTATTTT
TRBV28	once	.	TRBJ1-1	CASSASPGSTEAFF	TGTGCCAGCAGTGCGTCCCCGGGGAGCACTGAAGCTTTCTTT
TRBV13	.	.	TRBJ2-7	CASSSRDDEQYF	TGTGCCAGCAGCTCCAGGGACGACGAGCAGTACTTC
TRBV2	.	.	TRBJ2-7	CASRMTGYYEQYF	TGTGCCAGCAGGATGACAGGATACTACGAGCAGTACTTC
TRBV7-9	.	.	TRBJ2-7	CASSLGGKSKEQYF	TGTGCCAGCAGCTTAGGAGGGAAGTCGAAAGAGCAGTACTTC
TRBV4-1	.	.	TRBJ2-1	CASSQEVAGVNEQFF	TGCGCCAGCAGCCAAGAAGTAGCAGGGGTCAATGAGCAGTTCTTC
TRBV7-6	.	.	TRBJ1-1	CASSIAGNTEAFF	TGTGCCAGCAGCATAGCGGGTAACACTGAAGCTTTCTTT
TRBV7-9	few	.	TRBJ2-4	CASSLTGFKNIQYF	TGTGCCAGCAGCTTAACAGGGTTCAAAAACATTCAGTACTTC
TRBV7-2	few	.	TRBJ1-1	CASSTGLSGTEAFF	TGTGCCAGCAGTACTGGCTTATCGGGGACTGAAGCTTTCTTT